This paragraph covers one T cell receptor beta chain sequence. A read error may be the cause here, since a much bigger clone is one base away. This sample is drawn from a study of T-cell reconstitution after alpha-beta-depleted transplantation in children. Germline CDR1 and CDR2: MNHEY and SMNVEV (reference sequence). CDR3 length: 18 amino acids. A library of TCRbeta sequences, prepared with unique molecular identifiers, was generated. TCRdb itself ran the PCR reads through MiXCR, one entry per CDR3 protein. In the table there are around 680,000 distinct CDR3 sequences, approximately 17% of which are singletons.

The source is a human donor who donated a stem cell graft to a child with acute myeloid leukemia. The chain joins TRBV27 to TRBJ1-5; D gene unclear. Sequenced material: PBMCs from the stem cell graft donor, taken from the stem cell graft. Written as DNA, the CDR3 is TGTGTCAGCAGTTTATCGATGGGTTCGGCTTATAGCAATCAGCCCCAGCATTTT. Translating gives CVSSLSMGSAYSNQPQHF.